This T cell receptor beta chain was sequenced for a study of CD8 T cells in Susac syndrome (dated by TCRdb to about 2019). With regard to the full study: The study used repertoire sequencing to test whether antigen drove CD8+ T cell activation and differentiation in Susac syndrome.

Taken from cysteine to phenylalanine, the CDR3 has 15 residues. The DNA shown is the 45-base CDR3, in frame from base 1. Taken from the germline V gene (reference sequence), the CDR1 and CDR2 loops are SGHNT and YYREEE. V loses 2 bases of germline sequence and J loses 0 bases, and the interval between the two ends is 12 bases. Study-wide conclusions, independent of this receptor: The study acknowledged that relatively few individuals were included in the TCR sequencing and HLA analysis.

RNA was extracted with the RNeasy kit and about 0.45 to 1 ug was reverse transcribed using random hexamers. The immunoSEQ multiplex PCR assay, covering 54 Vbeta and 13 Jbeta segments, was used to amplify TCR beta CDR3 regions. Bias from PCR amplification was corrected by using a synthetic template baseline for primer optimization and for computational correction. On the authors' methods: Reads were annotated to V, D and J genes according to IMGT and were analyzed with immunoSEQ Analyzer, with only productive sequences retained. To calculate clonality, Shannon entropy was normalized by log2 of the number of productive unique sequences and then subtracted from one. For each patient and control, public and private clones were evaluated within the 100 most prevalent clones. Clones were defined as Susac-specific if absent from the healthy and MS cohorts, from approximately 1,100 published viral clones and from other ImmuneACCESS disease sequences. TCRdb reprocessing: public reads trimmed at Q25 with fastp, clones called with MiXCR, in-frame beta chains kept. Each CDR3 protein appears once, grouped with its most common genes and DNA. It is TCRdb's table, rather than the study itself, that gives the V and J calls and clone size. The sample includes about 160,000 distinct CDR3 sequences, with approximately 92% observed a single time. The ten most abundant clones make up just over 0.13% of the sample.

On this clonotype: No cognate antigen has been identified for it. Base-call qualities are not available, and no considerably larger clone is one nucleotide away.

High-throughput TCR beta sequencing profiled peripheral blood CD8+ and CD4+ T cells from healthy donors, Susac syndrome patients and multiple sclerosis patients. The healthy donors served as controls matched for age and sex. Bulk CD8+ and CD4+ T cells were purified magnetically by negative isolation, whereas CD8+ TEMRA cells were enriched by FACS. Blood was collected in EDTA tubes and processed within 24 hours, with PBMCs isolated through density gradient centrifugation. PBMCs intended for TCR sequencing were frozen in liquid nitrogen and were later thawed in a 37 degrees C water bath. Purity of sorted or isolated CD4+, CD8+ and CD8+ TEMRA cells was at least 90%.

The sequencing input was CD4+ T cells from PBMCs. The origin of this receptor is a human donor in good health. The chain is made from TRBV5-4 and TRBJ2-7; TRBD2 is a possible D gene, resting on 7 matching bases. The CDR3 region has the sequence CASSFKGGDSYEQYF. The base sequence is TGTGCCAGCAGCTTTAAGGGGGGGGACTCCTACGAGCAGTACTTC.